Listed below are T cell receptor beta chains from one sample, sequenced in a study of blood T cell repertoires in COVID-19. Measured with immunoSEQ multiplex PCR; TCRdb has only the in-frame clones, and not every one. The sample records fewer than 250,000 clones, 92% being singletons. What was sequenced was peripheral blood. Receptors originate from a man in his sixties with COVID-19, enrolled during active disease. Both conserved end residues are part of each CDR3. Fields, in order: V gene, J gene, D gene, CDR3 length, CDR3 protein. A D gene is named only where the DNA matches it firmly.

v_gene: TRBV2
j_gene: TRBJ2-1
d_gene: TRBD2
len: 15
CDR3aa: CASTLLAGARNEQFF

v_gene: TRBV20-1
j_gene: TRBJ2-7
d_gene: NA
len: 11
CDR3aa: CSAFGGYEQYF

v_gene: TRBV10-1
j_gene: TRBJ2-7
d_gene: TRBD2
len: 21
CDR3aa: CASTSFGTSTPKGLGIYEQYF

v_gene: TRBV7-3
j_gene: TRBJ2-1
d_gene: TRBD2
len: 16
CDR3aa: CASSLEGLAGYNEQFF

v_gene: TRBV6-5
j_gene: TRBJ1-1
d_gene: TRBD1
len: 14
CDR3aa: CASRNPGGWTEAFF

v_gene: TRBV18
j_gene: TRBJ1-3
d_gene: NA
len: 15
CDR3aa: CASSPTTGTGNTIYF

v_gene: TRBV2
j_gene: TRBJ1-5
d_gene: TRBD1
len: 15
CDR3aa: CASNRAGQGVQPQHF

v_gene: TRBV14
j_gene: TRBJ1-2
d_gene: NA
len: 13
CDR3aa: CASSQVPGNGYTF

v_gene: TRBV7-9
j_gene: TRBJ1-2
d_gene: NA
len: 14
CDR3aa: CASSPRAQGYGYTF

v_gene: TRBV5-1
j_gene: TRBJ1-2
d_gene: NA
len: 14
CDR3aa: CASSFGQEYGGYTF

v_gene: TRBV4-2
j_gene: TRBJ2-7
d_gene: NA
len: 15
CDR3aa: CASSPGVGLTYEQYF

v_gene: TRBV28
j_gene: TRBJ2-5
d_gene: TRBD2
len: 17
CDR3aa: CASTFALTGGLGETQYF

v_gene: TRBV2
j_gene: TRBJ2-1
d_gene: TRBD2
len: 14
CDR3aa: CASSTSGTYNEQFF

v_gene: TRBV19
j_gene: TRBJ1-5
d_gene: NA
len: 15
CDR3aa: CASSIPGHSSQPQHF

v_gene: TRBV15
j_gene: TRBJ1-1
d_gene: NA
len: 16
CDR3aa: CATSGVLQGFGTEAFF

v_gene: TRBV27
j_gene: TRBJ1-2
d_gene: NA
len: 13
CDR3aa: CASADRSNYGYTF

v_gene: TRBV3-1/TRBV3-2
j_gene: TRBJ2-5
d_gene: TRBD2
len: 18
CDR3aa: CASSQSRLAGAPQETQYF

v_gene: TRBV18
j_gene: TRBJ1-4
d_gene: NA
len: 13
CDR3aa: CASSRDTNEKLFF

v_gene: TRBV24-1
j_gene: TRBJ2-2
d_gene: TRBD1
len: 15
CDR3aa: CATSARTGSTGELFF

v_gene: TRBV3-1/TRBV3-2
j_gene: TRBJ2-6
d_gene: NA
len: 17
CDR3aa: CASSLLRGGLGANVLTF

v_gene: TRBV27
j_gene: TRBJ2-2
d_gene: TRBD2
len: 15
CDR3aa: CASSFGGTNTGELFF

v_gene: TRBV5-1
j_gene: TRBJ2-5
d_gene: TRBD2
len: 15
CDR3aa: CASRPWTSVQETQYF

v_gene: TRBV5-5
j_gene: TRBJ2-5
d_gene: NA
len: 11
CDR3aa: CASSPGETQYF

v_gene: TRBV3-1/TRBV3-2
j_gene: TRBJ1-1
d_gene: TRBD1
len: 15
CDR3aa: CASSPEGQGDTEAFF

v_gene: TRBV4-2
j_gene: TRBJ2-1
d_gene: TRBD2
len: 16
CDR3aa: CASSPLAGLASNEQFF

v_gene: TRBV9
j_gene: TRBJ2-3
d_gene: TRBD2
len: 15
CDR3aa: CASSVGTSATDTQYF

v_gene: TRBV19
j_gene: TRBJ1-3
d_gene: NA
len: 16
CDR3aa: CASSFGLDVSGNTIYF

v_gene: TRBV29-1
j_gene: TRBJ1-1
d_gene: NA
len: 11
CDR3aa: CSSSYTNEAFF